Sequencing of this TCR beta chain was carried out in a study of T cell repertoires in cytomegalovirus infection. Study at large: The authors relied on CMV epitopes, both recently identified HLA-C-restricted and well-studied HLA-B-restricted. Indicated by public TCR beta signatures were CMV infection and matching HLA type.

Using its own MiXCR run on the reads, TCRdb lists one record per CDR3 protein. The sample carries about 770,000 distinct CDR3 sequences, almost 30% recorded once. Findings and limits, study-wide: Dominating the ex vivo response were HLA-C-restricted CMV-specific TCR beta clonotypes.

The V and J ends lost 6 bases and 6 bases respectively, with 14 bases between them. In germline, CDR1 is SEHNR, CDR2 FQNEAQ (reference sequence). The CDR3 sequence is 13 residues long. Regarding this clonotype: Its antigen remains unknown.

Specimen: cultured CD8+ T cells from PBMCs, collected from culture after CMV antigen stimulation. This clonotype was obtained from a human donor in good health (CMV status not recorded). Some clones in this sample may be carry-over from other donors' samples. This chain joins TRBV7-9 and TRBJ1-1; no reliable D call. The CDR3 region has the DNA TGTGCCAGCAGATCCTCAGGCTCACCTGAAGCTTTCTTT. As protein: CASRSSGSPEAFF.